This T cell receptor beta chain was recovered during a study of OX40 agonist ivuxolimab in advanced cancers. This CDR3 has 14 residues. Germline assignment: CDR1 LNHNV and CDR2 YYDKDF (reference sequence). V gave up 3 bases and J gave up 1 base, with 9 bases separating them. This table comes from immunoSEQ multiplex PCR, and its TCRdb copy is limited to in-frame clones, with some not included. This table has 90,000 to 120,000 clones, 90% appearing once. The sequencing here drew on CD4+ or CD8+ T cells sorted from blood, taken in a trial of the OX40 agonist ivuxolimab. This receptor was taken from an adult with an advanced solid tumor such as melanoma, head and neck, liver or kidney cancer. J is TRBJ1-1 and V is TRBV15; D unresolved. The CDR3 spells CATSRAQANTEAFF. In DNA form, the CDR3 reads TGTGCCACCAGCAGGGCCCAGGCGAACACTGAAGCTTTCTTT. Looking up the rest from reference TRBV15 and TRBJ1-1 gives the full variable domain: DAMVIQNPRYQVTQFGKPVTLSCSQTLNHNVMYWYQQKSSQAPKLLFHYYDKDFNNEADTPDNFQSRRPNTSFCFLDIRSPGLGDTAMYLCATSRAQANTEAFFGQGTRLTVV.